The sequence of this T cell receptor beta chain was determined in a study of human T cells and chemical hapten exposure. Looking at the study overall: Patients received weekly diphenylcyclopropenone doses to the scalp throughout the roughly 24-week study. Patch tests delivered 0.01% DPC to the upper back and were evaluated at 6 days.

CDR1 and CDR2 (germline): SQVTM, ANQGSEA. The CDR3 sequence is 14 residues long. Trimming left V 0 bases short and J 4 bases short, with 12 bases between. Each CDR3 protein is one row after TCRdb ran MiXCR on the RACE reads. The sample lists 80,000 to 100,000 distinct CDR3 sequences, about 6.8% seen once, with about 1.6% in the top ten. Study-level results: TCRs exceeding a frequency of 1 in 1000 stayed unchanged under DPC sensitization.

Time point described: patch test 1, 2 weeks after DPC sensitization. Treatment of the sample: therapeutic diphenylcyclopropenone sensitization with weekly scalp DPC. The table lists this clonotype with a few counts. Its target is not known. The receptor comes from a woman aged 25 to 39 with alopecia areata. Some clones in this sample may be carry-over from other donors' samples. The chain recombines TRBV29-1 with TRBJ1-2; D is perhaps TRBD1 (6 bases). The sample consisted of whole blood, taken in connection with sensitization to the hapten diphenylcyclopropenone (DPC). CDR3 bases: TGCAGCGTTGAAGAAACGACAGGCTTCTATGGCTACACCTTC. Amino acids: CSVEETTGFYGYTF.